Listed here are 21 T cell receptor beta chains from one sample, sequenced in a study of cytomegalovirus exposure and HLA in healthy donors. PCR involved 60 Vbeta and 13 Jbeta primers. TCRdb's table, derived via immunoSEQ multiplex PCR, lists solely in-frame clones and lacks some. The profile shows around 130,000 clones, 80% of them singletons. The sequenced sample consisted of PBMCs. The receptors were sampled from a male donor in good health and CMV-seronegative.

This chain links TRBV5-4 with TRBJ2-5; no firm D call. CDR1 SGHNT and CDR2 YYREEE come from the germline V gene (reference sequence). V shed 0 bases and J shed 3 bases, with 9 bases lying between them. This CDR3 is 14 amino acids long. This CDR3 reads CASSLGNRKETQYF. The DNA for the CDR3 is TGTGCCAGCAGCTTGGGTAACAGAAAAGAGACCCAGTACTTC.

This clone has a handful of counts. The chain employs TRBV7-2 and TRBJ2-7; tentative D call: TRBD1 (6 bases). The CDR3 is 13 amino acids. The V end lost 3 bases, the J end lost 5 bases, and 11 bases lay between the germline ends. Looked up from germline, CDR1 is SGHTA and CDR2 is FQGNSA. The chain's CDR3 is CASSFRDNHEQYF. DNA of the CDR3: TGTGCCAGCAGCTTCCGGGACAACCACGAGCAGTACTTC.

This chain connects TRBV29-1 to TRBJ2-2; TRBD2 matches 7 bases. The CDR3 consists of 13 residues. Germline V CDR1 and CDR2: SQVTM, ANQGSEA. Trimming cost V 5 bases and J 6 bases; bases outside gene matches: 6. The CDR3 protein is CSVRGLDAGELFF. The CDR3 bases are TGCAGCGTTAGAGGACTAGATGCCGGGGAGCTGTTTTTT.

This CDR3 is CASRDRVGSNQPQHF. The CDR3, as DNA: TGTGCCAGCAGGGACAGGGTGGGTAGCAATCAGCCCCAGCATTTT. The V call is TRBV2, the J call TRBJ1-5, with 8 bases that match TRBD1. The CDR3 has 15 residues. The V gene's germline CDR1 is SNHLY and CDR2 FYNNEI. V lost 6 bases, J lost 0 bases, and 4 bases stayed unmatched.

This chain connects TRBV9 to TRBJ2-6; D is unresolved. CDR3 length equals 15 residues. Germline V gene sequence: CDR1 SGDLS, CDR2 YYNGEE. Trimming stripped 0 bases from V and 0 bases from J, with 4 bases between. The CDR3 sequence: CASSVAGSGANVLTF. CDR3 nucleotide sequence: TGTGCCAGCAGCGTAGCCGGCTCTGGGGCCAACGTCCTGACTTTC.

The chain employs TRBV19 and TRBJ2-1; D gene uncertain. V lost 1 base and J 0 bases, leaving 10 bases between the germline ends. Germline-derived CDR1 and CDR2 are LNHDA and SQIVND (reference sequence). CDR3 length: 16 amino acids. CDR3 coding DNA: TGTGCCAGTAGTATAGGAGGTCCCAGCTCCTACAATGAGCAGTTCTTC. Protein product: CASSIGGPSSYNEQFF.

This clone has only a few counts. The chain couples TRBV25-1 to TRBJ2-7, with a weak D call TRBD2 (7 bases). V was shortened by 1 base and J by 3 bases, with 19 bases between the two germline ends. Germline V CDR1 and CDR2: MGHDK, SYGVNS. The CDR3 runs to 17 residues. As DNA, the CDR3 is TGTGCCAGCAGTGAATTAGGCCCGGGGGGCCGTCACTACGAGCAGTACTTC. Translation gives CASSELGPGGRHYEQYF.

There are a few counts of this clone. The junction departs from germline at one end; a sequencing error may be responsible. The V call is TRBV5-6, the J call TRBJ1-3; D gene ambiguous. Germline CDR1 reads SGHDT; CDR2 reads YYEEEE. The CDR3 consists of 15 residues. The CDR3 bases are TGCGCCAGCAGCCAATCCCCGGGCTCTGGAAACACCATATATTTT. This sequence encodes CASSQSPGSGNTIYF.

This clone was detected only a few times. This chain links TRBV2 with TRBJ2-7, with 10 bases that match TRBD1. V was clipped by 6 bases and J by 3 bases; unmatched bases: 5. This CDR3 spans 14 amino acids. CDR1 is SNHLY and CDR2 is FYNNEI in the germline V gene. CDR3 loop: CASSPGTGDYEQYF. CDR3 nucleotides: TGTGCCAGCAGCCCCGGGACAGGGGACTACGAGCAGTACTTC.

V usage is TRBV13 and J usage is TRBJ2-3; 11 positions agree with TRBD2. Germline V gene lookup returns CDR1 PRHDT and CDR2 FYEKMQ (reference sequence). This CDR3 has 18 amino acids. V dropped 0 bases and J dropped 5; count of bases not matched to a gene: 10. The CDR3 spells CASSLGDVAGGPIDTQYF. CDR3 nucleotides: TGTGCCAGCAGCTTAGGTGATGTAGCGGGGGGGCCGATAGATACGCAGTATTTT.

The chain links TRBV15 to TRBJ2-3; 8 bases fit TRBD1. Germline CDR1 is LNHNV and CDR2 is YYDKDF (reference sequence). V was clipped by 1 base and J by 4 bases; unmatched bases: 4. This CDR3 is 15 amino acids long. The CDR3 sequence is CATSRAQGASDTQYF. The CDR3 DNA follows: TGTGCCACCAGCAGAGCTCAGGGGGCCTCAGATACGCAGTATTTT.

V and J are TRBV7-9 and TRBJ1-4; D is unclear. Trimming cost V 5 bases and J 7 bases, with 11 bases left between them. There are 13 residues in the CDR3. Germline V gives CDR1 SEHNR, CDR2 FQNEAQ (reference sequence). CDR3 sequence (DNA): TGTGCCAGCAGCCCCGGGAGGGTTGAAAAACTGTTTTTT. It specifies CASSPGRVEKLFF.

V usage is TRBV5-1 and J usage is TRBJ2-2, with D possibly matching TRBD1 (5 bases). This CDR3 region has 13 residues. CDR1 and CDR2 from the germline V gene are SGHRS and YFSETQ. Trimming cost V 2 bases and J 6 bases, with 8 bases left between them. The CDR3 coding sequence is TGCGCCAGCAGCTTTACAGGCCCCGGGGAGCTGTTTTTT. Translating it yields CASSFTGPGELFF. Together with reference TRBV5-1 and TRBJ2-2, the CDR3 gives the full variable domain: KAGVTQTPRYLIKTRGQQVTLSCSPISGHRSVSWYQQTPGQGLQFLFEYFSETQRNKGNFPGRFSGRQFSNSRSEMNVSTLELGDSALYLCASSFTGPGELFFGEGSRLTVL.

The chain employs TRBV5-1 and TRBJ2-7; maybe TRBD1 (6 bases). The CDR3 extends over 13 amino acids. V lost 2 bases, J lost 3 bases, and 9 bases lay in between. Looked up from germline, CDR1 is SGHRS and CDR2 is YFSETQ. CDR3 in amino acids: CASSLRDNYEQYF. The CDR3, as DNA: TGCGCCAGCAGCTTAAGGGACAACTACGAGCAGTACTTC.

As to this clone: One end of the junction fails to match germline, which may point to a read error. V usage is TRBV5-1 and J usage is TRBJ2-5; no clear D. The CDR3 covers 16 residues. Germline CDR1 and CDR2: SGHRS and YFSETQ. CDR3 protein: CAGSLAPTLYQETQYF. In DNA form, the CDR3 reads TGCGCCGGCAGCTTGGCCCCGACATTGTACCAAGAGACCCAGTACTTC.

The chain links TRBV19 to TRBJ1-2; the match to TRBD1 covers 10 bases. Trimming cost V 2 bases and J 7 bases; bases outside gene matches: 7. CDR3 length: 15 residues. CDR1 is LNHDA, CDR2 SQIVND, per germline (reference sequence). CDR3 DNA: TGTGCCAGTAGTATAAAGGACAGGGGGATGTTTGGCTACACCTTC. Residues: CASSIKDRGMFGYTF. Full variable domain (remainder filled in from reference TRBV19 and TRBJ1-2): DGGITQSPKYLFRKEGQNVTLSCEQNLNHDAMYWYRQDPGQGLRLIYYSQIVNDFQKGDIAEGYSVSREKKESFPLTVTSAQKNPTAFYLCASSIKDRGMFGYTFGSGTRLTVV.

V gene TRBV28 combines with J gene TRBJ1-4; D might be TRBD1 (5 bases). Per germline, CDR1 MDHEN and CDR2 SYDVKM. V was pared by 1 base and J by 10 bases, with 16 bases between. The CDR3 covers 15 residues. The CDR3 coding sequence is TGTGCCAGCAGTTTATTAGGGGTTAGAGGCGGAAAACTGTTTTTT. Amino acid sequence: CASSLLGVRGGKLFF. The whole variable domain, remainder taken from reference TRBV28 and TRBJ1-4, is DVKVTQSSRYLVKRTGEKVFLECVQDMDHENMFWYRQDPGLGLRLIYFSYDVKMKEKGDIPEGYSVSREKKERFSLILESASTNQTSMYLCASSLLGVRGGKLFFGSGTQLSVL.

The chain is built from TRBV7-2 and TRBJ2-1, with a possible D match to TRBD2 (6 bases). The CDR3 runs to 15 residues. The germline V gene has CDR1 SGHTA and CDR2 FQGNSA. V was clipped by 1 base and J by 3 bases, with 10 bases between them. CDR3 in DNA: TGTGCCAGCAGCTTAGTGCCGGGAGTCTACAATGAGCAGTTCTTC. Translation: CASSLVPGVYNEQFF.

The gene calls are TRBV19 and TRBJ1-1; possibly TRBD1 for D (6 bases). Germline V gene data show CDR1 as LNHDA and CDR2 as SQIVND (reference sequence). This CDR3 contains 15 residues. V was cut by 0 bases and J by 6 bases, with 14 bases left in between. The CDR3 nucleotides read TGTGCCAGTAGTATAGACTACAGGGCCAGGGCTGAAGCTTTCTTT. Its protein product is CASSIDYRARAEAFF.

The chain recombines TRBV18 with TRBJ1-1, with 11 bases lining up with TRBD1. Losses at the gene ends were 1 base for V and 1 base for J; bases not matched to a gene: 11. This CDR3 has 19 amino acids. CDR1 is KGHSH and CDR2 is LQKENI in the germline V gene. CDR3 amino acids: CASSPLLLFGTGGNTEAFF. CDR3 nucleotides: TGTGCCAGCTCACCACTTTTACTATTCGGGACAGGGGGGAACACTGAAGCTTTCTTT.

J is TRBJ1-2 and V is TRBV7-2, with 10 bases identical to TRBD1. CDR1 SGHTA and CDR2 FQGNSA come from the germline V gene. The CDR3 covers 14 residues. The trim removed 5 bases at V and 5 bases at J, leaving 5 bases unmatched. CDR3 protein: CASSRGQGTYGYTF. The CDR3 coding sequence is TGTGCCAGCAGCCGGGGACAGGGGACATATGGCTACACCTTC.